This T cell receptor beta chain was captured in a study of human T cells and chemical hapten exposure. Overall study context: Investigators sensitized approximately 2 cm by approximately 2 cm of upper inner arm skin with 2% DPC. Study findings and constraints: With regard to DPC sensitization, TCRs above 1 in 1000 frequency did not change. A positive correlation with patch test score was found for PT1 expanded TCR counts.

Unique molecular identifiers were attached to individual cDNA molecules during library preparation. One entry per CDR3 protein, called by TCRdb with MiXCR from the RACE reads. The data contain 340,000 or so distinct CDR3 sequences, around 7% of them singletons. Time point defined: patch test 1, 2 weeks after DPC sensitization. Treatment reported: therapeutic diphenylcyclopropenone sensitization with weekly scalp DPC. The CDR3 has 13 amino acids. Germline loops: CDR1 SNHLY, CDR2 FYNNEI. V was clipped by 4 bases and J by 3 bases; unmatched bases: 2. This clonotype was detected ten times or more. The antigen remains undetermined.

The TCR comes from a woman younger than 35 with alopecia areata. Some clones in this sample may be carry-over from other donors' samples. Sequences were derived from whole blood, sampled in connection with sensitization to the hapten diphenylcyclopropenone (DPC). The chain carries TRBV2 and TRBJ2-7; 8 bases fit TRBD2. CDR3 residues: CASSAGGDYEQYF. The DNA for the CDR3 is TGTGCCAGCAGTGCGGGGGGGGACTACGAGCAGTACTTC.